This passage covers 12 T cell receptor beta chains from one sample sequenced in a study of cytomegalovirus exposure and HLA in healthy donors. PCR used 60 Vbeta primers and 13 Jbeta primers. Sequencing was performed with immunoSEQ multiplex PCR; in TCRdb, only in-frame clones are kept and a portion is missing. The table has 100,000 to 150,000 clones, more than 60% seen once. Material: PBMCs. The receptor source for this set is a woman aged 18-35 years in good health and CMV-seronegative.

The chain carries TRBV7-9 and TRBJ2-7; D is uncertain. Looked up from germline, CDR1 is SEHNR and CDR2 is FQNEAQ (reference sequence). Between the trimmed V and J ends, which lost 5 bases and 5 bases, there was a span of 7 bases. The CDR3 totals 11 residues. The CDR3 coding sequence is TGTGCCAGCAGCCTTTCGGACGAGCAGTACTTC. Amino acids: CASSLSDEQYF. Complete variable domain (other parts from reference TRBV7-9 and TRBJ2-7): DTGVSQNPRHKITKRGQNVTFRCDPISEHNRLYWYRQTLGQGPEFLTYFQNEAQLEKSRLLSDRFSAERPKGSFSTLEIQRTEQGDSAMYLCASSLSDEQYFGPGTRLTVT.

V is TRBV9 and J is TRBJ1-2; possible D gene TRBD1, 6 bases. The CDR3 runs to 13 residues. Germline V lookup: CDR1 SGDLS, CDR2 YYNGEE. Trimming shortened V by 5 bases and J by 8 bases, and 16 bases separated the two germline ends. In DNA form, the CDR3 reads TGTGCCAGCAGAGGGGGAGGGAATGACGGCTACACCTTC. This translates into CASRGGGNDGYTF. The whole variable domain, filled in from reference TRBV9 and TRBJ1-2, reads DSGVTQTPKHLITATGQRVTLRCSPRSGDLSVYWYQQSLDQGLQFLIQYYNGEERAKGNILERFSAQQFPDLHSELNLSSLELGDSALYFCASRGGGNDGYTFGSGTRLTVV.

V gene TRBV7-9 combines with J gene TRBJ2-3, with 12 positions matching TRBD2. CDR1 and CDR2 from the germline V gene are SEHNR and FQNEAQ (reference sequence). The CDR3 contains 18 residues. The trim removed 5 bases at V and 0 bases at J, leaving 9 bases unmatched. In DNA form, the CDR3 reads TGTGCCAGCAGCCCTCGAGTTGGACTAGCGGGAAGCACAGATACGCAGTATTTT. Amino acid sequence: CASSPRVGLAGSTDTQYF.

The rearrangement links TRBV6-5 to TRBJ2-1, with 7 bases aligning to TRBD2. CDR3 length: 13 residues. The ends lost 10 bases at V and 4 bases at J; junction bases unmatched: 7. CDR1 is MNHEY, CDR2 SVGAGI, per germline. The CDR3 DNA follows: TGTGCCACCCGGGGAGGGCTTTACAATGAGCAGTTCTTC. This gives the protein CATRGGLYNEQFF.

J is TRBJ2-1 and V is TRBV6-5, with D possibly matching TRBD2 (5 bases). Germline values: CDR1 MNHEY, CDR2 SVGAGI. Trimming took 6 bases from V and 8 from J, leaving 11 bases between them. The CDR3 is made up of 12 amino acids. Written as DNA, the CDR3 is TGTGCCAGCAGCTCGACTAAATATGAGCAGTTCTTC. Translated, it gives CASSSTKYEQFF.

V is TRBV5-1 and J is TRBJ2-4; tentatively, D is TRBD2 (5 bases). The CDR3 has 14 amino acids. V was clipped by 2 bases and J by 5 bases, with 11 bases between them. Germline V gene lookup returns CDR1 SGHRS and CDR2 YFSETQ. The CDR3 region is CASSLGLAENIQYF. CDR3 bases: TGCGCCAGCAGCTTAGGCCTAGCTGAAAACATTCAGTACTTC.

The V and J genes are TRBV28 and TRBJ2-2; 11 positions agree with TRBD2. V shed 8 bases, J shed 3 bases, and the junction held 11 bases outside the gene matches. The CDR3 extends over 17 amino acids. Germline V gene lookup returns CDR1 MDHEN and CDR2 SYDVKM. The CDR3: CASSLGSGRADTGELFF. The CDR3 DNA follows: TGTGCCAGCTCTCTTGGTAGCGGGAGGGCCGACACCGGGGAGCTGTTTTTT.

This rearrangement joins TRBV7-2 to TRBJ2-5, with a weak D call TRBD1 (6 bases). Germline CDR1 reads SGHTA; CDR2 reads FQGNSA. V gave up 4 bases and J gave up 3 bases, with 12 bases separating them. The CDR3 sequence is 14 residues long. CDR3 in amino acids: CASSSTGPEETQYF. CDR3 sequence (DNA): TGTGCCAGCAGCTCTACAGGGCCTGAAGAGACCCAGTACTTC.

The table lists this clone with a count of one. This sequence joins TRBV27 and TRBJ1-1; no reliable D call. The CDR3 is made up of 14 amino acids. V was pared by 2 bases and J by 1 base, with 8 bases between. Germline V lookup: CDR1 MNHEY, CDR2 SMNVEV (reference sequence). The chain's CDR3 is CASSLLSGNTEAFF. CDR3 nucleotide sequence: TGTGCCAGCAGTTTACTGTCGGGGAACACTGAAGCTTTCTTT.

CDR3 nucleotide sequence: TGCGCCAGCAGCCAGATGGGAGCGGGAAGCTACGAGCAGTACTTC. As protein: CASSQMGAGSYEQYF. This chain connects TRBV4-1 to TRBJ2-7; 7 bases line up with TRBD2. V lost 3 bases and J lost 3; bases outside the gene matches: 8. The CDR3 runs 15 residues. Germline CDR1 and CDR2: MGHRA and YSYEKL.

This CDR3 reads CSARSFAEAFF. CDR3 bases: TGCAGTGCTAGGAGTTTTGCTGAAGCTTTCTTT. This sequence joins TRBV20-1 and TRBJ1-1; no definite D call. Per germline, CDR1 DFQATT and CDR2 SNEGSKA (reference sequence). This CDR3 region has 11 residues. V was cut by 3 bases and J by 6 bases, with 8 bases left in between.

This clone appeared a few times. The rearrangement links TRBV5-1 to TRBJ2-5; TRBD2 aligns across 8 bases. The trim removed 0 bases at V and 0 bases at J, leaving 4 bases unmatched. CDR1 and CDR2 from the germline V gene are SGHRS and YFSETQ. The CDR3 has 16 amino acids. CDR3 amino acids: CASSLEGLAYQETQYF. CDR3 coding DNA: TGCGCCAGCAGCTTGGAAGGACTAGCCTACCAAGAGACCCAGTACTTC.